This T cell receptor beta chain was captured by sequencing in a study of long-term antiretroviral therapy in people with HIV. Overall study results and limits: The range of CDR3 lengths in HIV repertoires proved narrower than that found in controls. Adherence to ART, viral resistance and therapy changes lacked any data.

As for this clone: Its antigen is not identified.

This was the immunoSEQ v3.0 assay at survey level. Data came from immunoSEQ multiplex PCR; TCRdb stores just in-frame clones and leaves some out. Among 20,000 to 25,000 clones listed, roughly 85% were seen once. Inclusion required at least two post-ART and at least one pre-ART PBMC samples. The length of the CDR3 is 15 residues. Germline V gene data show CDR1 as LGHNA and CDR2 as YNFKEQ. V lost 4 bases to trimming and J lost 4 bases; unmatched junction nucleotides: 8. The material was unsorted PBMCs, obtained 1.2 years after starting antiretroviral therapy. The chain combines TRBV4-2 with TRBJ1-1; 8 bases fit TRBD1. The TCR was taken from a woman aged 40 to 49 with HIV. CDR3 loop: CASSRSDRGSTEAFF. The CDR3 DNA is TGTGCCAGCAGCCGCTCAGACAGGGGAAGCACTGAAGCTTTCTTT.